This entry features one T cell receptor (beta chain) sequence. Only a few counts were recorded for this clonotype. No antigen is known for it. No base quality values were provided; no much bigger clone lies one nucleotide off. The roughly 37 donors, aged roughly 6 to 100 years, were systemically healthy Caucasian individuals from Russia. About 10 milliliters of peripheral blood were collected from each donor into EDTA-treated Vacutainer tubes. PBMCs were isolated by Ficoll-Paque density-gradient centrifugation, with at least 7 million obtained per sample. Total RNA, at least 6 micrograms per sample, was extracted from PBMCs with Trizol reagent. Naive CD45RAhigh/CD27high T cell percentages were measured by flow cytometry on a PBMC aliquot from every donor. The method behind the library was 5' RACE. For sequencing, an Illumina HiSeq 2500 was employed. A second PCR of roughly 6 to 11 cycles was run with a J-beta primer mix and a sample-barcoded 5' primer. A template-switch 5' adaptor carrying 12 random nucleotides introduced a unique molecular identifier onto each TCR beta cDNA molecule. Each sample yielded at least 3 million CDR3-containing paired-end reads. First-strand cDNA was synthesized from all RNA with the Mint cDNA synthesis kit, primed by a TRBC-specific oligonucleotide. Following uracil-DNA glycosylase treatment, all cDNA underwent a first 18-cycle PCR with the universal primers M1SS and BC2_uni_R. The authors' analysis ran thus. Normalization of each sample was performed by random selection of 1 million high-quality reads, each carrying a distinct molecular identifier. Instead of being binned into consensus sequences, reads that shared molecular identifiers were thrown out. MiTCR, with a Q25 quality threshold and the strictest error-elimination algorithm, was used for CDR3 identification, clonotype clustering and error correction. Lower-bound total TCR beta diversity was estimated with a nonparametric unseen species model using Euler transformation. Using fastp at Q25 and MiXCR, TCRdb reprocessed the public reads and kept productive beta chains. CDR3 protein sequences are deduplicated, and each keeps its most common genes and DNA. The V and J calls were not made by the authors but by TCRdb's processing. The sample table holds under 1,000,000 distinct CDR3 sequences, of which 30% to 45% were seen once. Over 10% of the sample is taken by the ten largest.

The data derive from a study of blood T cells in healthy people across ages (dated by TCRdb to between 2014 and 2017). For context, the study as a whole: In model experiments, template switching captured roughly one uniquely barcoded TCR beta cDNA molecule for every two T cells. To track age-related changes in TCR beta repertoire diversity, the study relied on deep sequencing normalized with unique cDNA molecular identifiers. Four age groups were formed from the donors: young (average approximately 15 years), middle-aged (approximately 41), aged (over 55) and long-lived (more than 75). To avoid experimental bias, donors of different ages were spread randomly across the sequencing lanes. Two additional independent replicas of 1 million unique cDNA reads from the same blood draw were analyzed for two donors (one aged 18 to 30 and one aged 80 or older). The research as a whole found: Compared with the aged group, the long-lived group had more naive CD4+ T cells, fewer expanded clones and increased TCR diversity, suggesting age selection. Observed TCR beta diversity per million T cells fell roughly linearly with age, and a significant reduction was already apparent by age roughly 40. The CMV infection status of donors was not known, potentially confounding age-related changes in expanded clonotypes. Total diversity estimates from one million sequenced T cells were considered lower bounds and underestimates. Since profiling was done on bulk unsorted PBMCs, naive and antigen-experienced compartments could not be conclusively compared. Observed TCR beta diversity correlated strongly with the percentage of naive T cells measured by flow cytometry.

The clonotype was recovered from a man between 18 and 29 years old in good health. Specimen: blood.

The CDR3 has the sequence CASSLEPGRSYEQYF. The DNA reads as follows: TGCGCCAGCAGCTTGGAACCCGGTCGGTCCTACGAGCAGTACTTC. The sequence is built from TRBV5-1 and TRBJ2-7; the D gene is not confidently resolved. The germline V gene provides CDR1 SGHRS and CDR2 YFSETQ. The CDR3 measures 15 amino acids from cysteine to phenylalanine. Only the CDR3 region is kept as DNA, spanning 45 bases read in frame from base 1. V sheds 0 bases and J sheds 1 base, leaving 11 bases between their ends. Where the CDR3 stops, the reference TRBV5-1 and TRBJ2-7 genes take over; the full variable domain is KAGVTQTPRYLIKTRGQQVTLSCSPISGHRSVSWYQQTPGQGLQFLFEYFSETQRNKGNFPGRFSGRQFSNSRSEMNVSTLELGDSALYLCASSLEPGRSYEQYFGPGTRLTVT.